This entry lists 27 T cell receptor beta chains sequenced from one sample in a study of T cell repertoires in cytomegalovirus infection. TCRdb itself ran the reads through MiXCR, one entry per CDR3 protein. The sample has about 360,000 distinct CDR3 sequences, 18% seen once. Material for sequencing was PBMCs. The receptors here all came from a human donor in good health (CMV status not recorded). Some clones in this sample may be carry-over from other donors' samples.

This clonotype was recorded many times. The V and J genes are TRBV11-1 and TRBJ2-3; D call uncertain. Germline CDR1 SGHAT, CDR2 FQDESV (reference sequence). This CDR3 spans 15 amino acids. Trimming removed 2 bases at V and 0 bases at J, with 9 bases between. Here the CDR3 reads CASSLSSLSTDTQYF. CDR3 sequence (DNA): TGTGCCAGCAGCTTAAGCAGCTTAAGCACAGATACGCAGTATTTT.

This clonotype was recorded a few times. V usage is TRBV11-2 and J usage is TRBJ2-5; 10 nucleotides align to TRBD2. Germline V gene sequence: CDR1 SGHAT, CDR2 FQNNGV. The junction had 4 bases not matched to a gene; V was cut back by 7 bases and J by 2 bases. The CDR3 loop spans 14 amino acids. The CDR3 sequence: CASKGLAVQETQYF. The CDR3, as DNA: TGTGCCAGCAAAGGACTAGCGGTACAAGAGACCCAGTACTTC.

Only a few counts were recorded for this clonotype. The rearrangement joins TRBV20-1 to TRBJ2-2; 8 bases line up with TRBD2. This CDR3 is 16 amino acids long. Germline lookup yields CDR1 DFQATT and CDR2 SNEGSKA (reference sequence). Germline trimming cut 3 bases from V and 3 bases from J; bases unmatched to any gene: 9. Here the CDR3 reads CSASPLSGRHTGELFF. In DNA, the CDR3 is TGCAGTGCTAGCCCCTTGAGCGGGAGACACACCGGGGAGCTGTTTTTT.

This clonotype was seen at least ten times. The chain couples TRBV10-3 to TRBJ1-5; D call uncertain. Trimming pared 6 bases from V and 6 bases from J, leaving 24 bases between. From germline, CDR1 is ENHRY and CDR2 SYGVKD. This CDR3 contains 17 residues. CDR3 DNA: TGTGCCATCAGCGAGGGTGGAACCCCCTCTCGGGGTCAGCCCCAGCATTTT. Translating gives CAISEGGTPSRGQPQHF.

This clonotype was detected only a few times. The V gene is TRBV9, the J gene TRBJ1-1, with 7 bases that match TRBD1. With V trimmed by 0 bases and J by 4 bases, 3 bases remained unmatched. This CDR3 is built from 14 residues. CDR1 is SGDLS, CDR2 YYNGEE, per germline. For the CDR3, the DNA is TGTGCCAGCAGCGTAGGTTCAGGGGGCACTGAAGCTTTCTTT. Translating it yields CASSVGSGGTEAFF.

The sample holds many counts of this clonotype. The chain employs TRBV7-2 and TRBJ2-3, with TRBD1 matching over 9 bases. The V and J ends lost 1 base and 4 bases, in that order; junction bases with no gene match: 6. Germline CDR1 reads SGHTA; CDR2 reads FQGNSA. This CDR3 has 16 amino acids. The CDR3 sequence is CASSLGRHRGPDTQYF. CDR3 nucleotides: TGTGCCAGCAGCTTAGGGCGGCACAGGGGGCCAGATACGCAGTATTTT.

This clonotype was found many times. The CDR3 DNA reads as TGTGCCATCAGGGAGGGACAGATATACAATGAGCAGTTCTTC. It specifies CAIREGQIYNEQFF. The rearrangement uses TRBV10-3 and TRBJ2-1; the D gene is possibly TRBD1 (7 bases). The CDR3 runs to 14 residues. The germline V gene has CDR1 ENHRY and CDR2 SYGVKD. Trimming took 6 bases from V and 4 from J, leaving 13 bases between them.

The chain has TRBV6-2 or TRBV6-3 and TRBJ2-5, with 9 bases lining up with TRBD2. The ends lost 5 bases at V and 4 bases at J; junction bases unmatched: 5. CDR1 and CDR2 (germline): MNHEY, SVGEGT. The CDR3 sequence is 14 residues long. Here the CDR3 reads CASSPSGEGETQYF. As DNA, the CDR3 is TGTGCCAGCAGTCCTAGCGGGGAGGGAGAGACCCAGTACTTC.

This clonotype was detected a few times. The chain carries TRBV2 and TRBJ2-7; maybe TRBD2 (6 bases). CDR1 is SNHLY and CDR2 is FYNNEI in the germline V gene. Trimming cost V 4 bases and J 0 bases, with 19 bases left between them. The CDR3 consists of 17 residues. DNA for the CDR3: TGTGCCAGCAGTGTATTTCGGCGGGGCTCTAGCTCCTACGAGCAGTACTTC. It yields the protein CASSVFRRGSSSYEQYF.

The chain uses TRBV5-1 and TRBJ2-1; TRBD1 is a possible D gene (6 bases). The germline V gene has CDR1 SGHRS and CDR2 YFSETQ. Trimming left V 0 bases short and J 8 bases short, with 9 bases between. The CDR3 is 13 residues long. The CDR3 reads CASSLDRDHEQFF. Written as DNA, the CDR3 is TGCGCCAGCAGCTTGGACAGGGACCATGAGCAGTTCTTC.

This sequence joins TRBV6-6 and TRBJ2-5; 8 nucleotides match TRBD2. This CDR3 has 14 residues. Germline-derived CDR1 and CDR2 are MNHNY and SVGAGI (reference sequence). The junction had 3 bases not matched to a gene; V was cut back by 2 bases and J by 4 bases. CDR3 DNA: TGTGCCAGCAGTTACCGGACTAGCTTAGAGACCCAGTACTTC. This codes for CASSYRTSLETQYF.

The chain uses TRBV20-1 and TRBJ2-1, with 7 bases identical to TRBD2. Germline assignment: CDR1 DFQATT and CDR2 SNEGSKA (reference sequence). V dropped 0 bases and J dropped 0; count of bases not matched to a gene: 5. CDR3 length: 16 amino acids. The CDR3 spells CSARDPPSGSYNEQFF. DNA of the CDR3: TGCAGTGCTAGAGATCCGCCTAGCGGCTCCTACAATGAGCAGTTCTTC.

This clonotype was seen repeatedly, ten times or more. The DNA for the CDR3 is TGTGCCAGCAGCCATTACCGCGGTGGGGCTACTAGCACAGATACGCAGTATTTT. This encodes CASSHYRGGATSTDTQYF. This rearrangement joins TRBV4-2 to TRBJ2-3, with TRBD1 as a possible D gene (5 bases). The CDR3 extends over 18 amino acids. Germline V gives CDR1 LGHNA, CDR2 YNFKEQ. V was trimmed by 3 bases and J by 0 bases, leaving 19 bases between them.

The rearrangement joins TRBV23-1 to TRBJ2-7; either TRBD1 or TRBD2 may supply D (5 bases each). TRBV23-1 belongs to the ORF category, with a function that is uncertain. This CDR3 has 15 amino acids. With 3 bases removed from V and 6 bases from J, the gap between germline ends came to 18 bases. CDR3 DNA: TGCGCCAGCAGTCAGGCTGACAGACCCGGGGTCGAGCAGTACTTC. Amino acid sequence: CASSQADRPGVEQYF.

There are many counts of this clonotype. CDR3: CASSFGPRWFGELFF. The CDR3 nucleotides read TGTGCCAGCAGCTTTGGACCCCGCTGGTTCGGGGAGCTGTTTTTT. The chain employs TRBV7-2 and TRBJ2-2, with no clear D. The CDR3 is 15 residues long. Germline V gives CDR1 SGHTA, CDR2 FQGNSA. Trimming pared 3 bases from V and 7 bases from J, leaving 15 bases between.

The chain uses TRBV7-4 and TRBJ1-1; the match to TRBD1 covers 7 bases. V dropped 4 bases and J dropped 1; count of bases not matched to a gene: 12. The CDR3 extends over 17 amino acids. Germline loops: CDR1 SGHVT, CDR2 SQSDAQ. The CDR3 DNA sequence: TGTGCCAGCAGCTCAGGGACAGAAACACTGGCGAACACTGAAGCTTTCTTT. Protein: CASSSGTETLANTEAFF.

The sample holds a few counts of this clonotype. The rearrangement uses TRBV7-2 and TRBJ1-1; D is possibly TRBD1 (5 bases). The CDR3 is 14 residues long. Germline CDR1 is SGHTA and CDR2 is FQGNSA. The V end lost 7 bases, the J end lost 11 bases, and 23 bases lay between the germline ends. The CDR3 nucleotides are TGTGCCAGCACTTTAGATTGGGACCGCCCGGCGGCTTTCTTT. It codes for CASTLDWDRPAAFF.

This clonotype was seen more than once but under ten times. This chain links TRBV14 with TRBJ2-5, with a possible D match to TRBD1 (5 bases). V was pared by 4 bases and J by 1 base, with 10 bases between. CDR1 is SGHDN, CDR2 FVKESK, per germline. This CDR3 contains 14 residues. CDR3 sequence (DNA): TGTGCCAGCAGCCCAGGGATTTCCCAAGAGACCCAGTACTTC. Translation gives CASSPGISQETQYF.

CDR3 protein: CASSSGTYFGETQYF. The CDR3 DNA reads TGTGCCAGCAGCTCCGGGACATACTTCGGAGAGACCCAGTACTTC. The chain is built from TRBV7-7 and TRBJ2-5; tentative D call: TRBD1 (6 bases). Germline lookup yields CDR1 SSHAT and CDR2 FNYEAQ (reference sequence). With 4 bases removed from V and 4 bases from J, the gap between germline ends came to 16 bases. The CDR3 contains 15 residues.

The chain is built from TRBV29-1 and TRBJ1-1; D call uncertain. V lost 2 bases to trimming and J lost 10 bases, with 14 bases between them. The CDR3 spans 12 residues. Looked up from germline, CDR1 is SQVTM and CDR2 is ANQGSEA. The CDR3 sequence is CSVEKDRGGAFF. The CDR3, as DNA: TGCAGCGTTGAAAAGGACCGCGGTGGAGCTTTCTTT.

The chain recombines TRBV20-1 with TRBJ2-4; 9 bases are a match to TRBD2. Germline V CDR1 and CDR2: DFQATT, SNEGSKA (reference sequence). The CDR3 is 16 amino acids. V trimming: 2 bases; J trimming: 7 bases; junction bases outside the gene matches: 12. The CDR3 bases are TGCAGTGCTAGACCTGTTTCAGCGGGGGGTAGGAACATTCAGTACTTC. Translated: CSARPVSAGGRNIQYF.

The chain joins TRBV12-3 or TRBV12-4 to TRBJ2-6; weak D call: TRBD1 (6 bases). Trimming removed 5 bases at V and 3 bases at J, with 11 bases between. The CDR3 has 15 amino acids. In DNA, the CDR3 is TGTGCCAGCAGTCCACAGGGTTTTGGGGCCAACGTCCTGACTTTC. This translates into CASSPQGFGANVLTF.

The J gene is TRBJ1-6, the V gene TRBV2; 9 bases are shared with TRBD1. CDR1 is SNHLY, CDR2 FYNNEI, per germline. V lost 8 bases, J lost 10 bases, and 9 bases stayed unmatched. The CDR3 extends over 14 amino acids. The CDR3 nucleotides read TGTGCCAGCGGAAGGACAGGGGCCCGATCACCCCTCCACTTT. Its translation: CASGRTGARSPLHF.

This clonotype has more than one count but fewer than ten. This chain connects TRBV7-2 to TRBJ1-5; D is unclear. CDR1 is SGHTA, CDR2 FQGNSA, per germline. This CDR3 is 13 amino acids long. V lost 5 bases and J 7 bases, leaving 12 bases between the germline ends. In DNA, the CDR3 is TGTGCCAGCAGCCCTATGCTAGCCCAGCCCCAGCATTTT. Translating it yields CASSPMLAQPQHF.

This clonotype was detected only a few times. The V and J genes are TRBV7-8 and TRBJ2-7; 7 nucleotides match TRBD2. The length of the CDR3 is 15 residues. CDR1 SGHVS and CDR2 FQNEAQ come from the germline V gene. J was trimmed by 6 bases and V by 4 bases; bases with no gene match: 12. This CDR3 is CASSSDRTRASEQYF. The CDR3 bases are TGTGCCAGCAGCTCCGATCGGACTAGAGCAAGCGAGCAGTACTTC.

This clonotype was detected a few times. The chain combines TRBV5-6 with TRBJ2-3; D is unclear. Looked up from germline, CDR1 is SGHDT and CDR2 is YYEEEE. CDR3 length: 12 residues. V gave up 4 bases and J gave up 4 bases, with 7 bases separating them. The CDR3 bases are TGTGCCAGCAGCGGAAGGCCAGATACGCAGTATTTT. Protein product: CASSGRPDTQYF. The entire variable domain, with the rest obtained from reference TRBV5-6 and TRBJ2-3, is as follows: DAGVTQSPTHLIKTRGQQVTLRCSPKSGHDTVSWYQQALGQGPQFIFQYYEEEERQRGNFPDRFSGHQFPNYSSELNVNALLLGDSALYLCASSGRPDTQYFGPGTRLTVL.

This chain links TRBV20-1 with TRBJ2-2; no clear D. Germline V CDR1 and CDR2: DFQATT, SNEGSKA (reference sequence). CDR3 length: 14 residues. With 6 bases removed from V and 0 bases from J, the gap between germline ends came to 11 bases. CDR3 DNA sequence: TGCAGTGCAGAAACTACCTCGAACACCGGGGAGCTGTTTTTT. This translates into CSAETTSNTGELFF.